This T cell receptor (beta chain) was profiled in a study of post-analysis software for immune sequencing data. Prepared TCR beta cDNA libraries contained unique molecular identifiers. TCRdb analysed the PCR reads with MiXCR anew, one entry per CDR3 protein. The table shows around 440,000 distinct CDR3 sequences, with 45% occurring only once. Study-wide results and caveats: Roughly 5 TRBV segments occurring more often in patients than controls included TRBV5-6, TRBV5-1 and TRBV20-1. Same-batch preparations were strongly co-clustered by F measure. Normalized Chao1 diversity in multiple sclerosis patients fell significantly below that of controls.

Concerning this clonotype itself: Its target is not known.

The CDR3 extends over 15 amino acids. Looked up from germline, CDR1 is MNHEY and CDR2 is SMNVEV (reference sequence). Trimming took off 6 bases at V and 4 bases at J, with 18 bases between the two ends. Material: blood. The clonotype comes from a girl aged 5-17 years with multiple sclerosis. This rearrangement joins TRBV27 to TRBJ1-2, with a tentative D call TRBD1 (5 bases). CDR3 region: CASSSEGRASYGYTF. The CDR3 bases are TGTGCCAGCAGCAGCGAGGGCAGGGCGAGCTATGGCTACACCTTC.